This T cell receptor beta chain was captured by sequencing in a study of beta chain features in type 1 diabetes. Germline CDR1 SGHRS, CDR2 YFSETQ. The CDR3 runs 14 residues. The V gene end was trimmed by 1 base and the J gene end by 8 bases; junction bases not matched to a gene: 8. Expressed TCRB transcripts were sequenced after all isolated RNA was converted to cDNA. Repertoires were generated with immunoSEQ multiplex PCR, while TCRdb's copy carries only in-frame clones and drops some. The data contain more than 300,000 clones, around 8.5% of them singletons. To note about this clone: What it binds is unknown.

Study results and caveats: Among patients with Type 1 diabetes, TCRB CDR3s were moderately but significantly shorter in every one of the four CD4+ subsets.

The chain links TRBV5-1 to TRBJ1-1; 7 nucleotides line up with TRBD1. The receptor's source is a man aged 25 to 40 with type 1 diabetes. Sequenced material: central memory CD4+ T cells from blood. This CDR3 reads CASSLWGQTNEAFF. In DNA form, the CDR3 reads TGCGCCAGCAGCTTGTGGGGACAGACCAACGAAGCTTTCTTT.